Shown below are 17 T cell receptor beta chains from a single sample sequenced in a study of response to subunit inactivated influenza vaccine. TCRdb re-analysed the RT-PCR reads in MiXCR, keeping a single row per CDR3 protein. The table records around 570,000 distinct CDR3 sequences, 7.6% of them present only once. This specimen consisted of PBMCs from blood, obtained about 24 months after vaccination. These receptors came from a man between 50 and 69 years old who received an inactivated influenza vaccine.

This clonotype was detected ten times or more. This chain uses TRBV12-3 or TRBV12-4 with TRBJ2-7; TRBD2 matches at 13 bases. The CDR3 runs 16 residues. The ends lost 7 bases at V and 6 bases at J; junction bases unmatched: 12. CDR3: CASKKLAGGQVGEQYF. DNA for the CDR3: TGTGCCAGCAAAAAACTAGCGGGAGGGCAAGTTGGCGAGCAGTACTTC.

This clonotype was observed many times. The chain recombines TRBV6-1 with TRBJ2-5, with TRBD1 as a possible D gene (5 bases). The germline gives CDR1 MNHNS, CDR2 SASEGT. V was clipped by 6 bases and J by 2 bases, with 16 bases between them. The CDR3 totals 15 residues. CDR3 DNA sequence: TGTGCCAGCAGCCGTCTTAGACAGAGGCAAGAGACCCAGTACTTC. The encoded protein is CASSRLRQRQETQYF.

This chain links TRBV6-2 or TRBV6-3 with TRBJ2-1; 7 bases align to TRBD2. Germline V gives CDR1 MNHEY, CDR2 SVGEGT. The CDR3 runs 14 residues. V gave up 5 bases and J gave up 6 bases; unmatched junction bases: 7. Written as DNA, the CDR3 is TGTGCCAGCAGTAAAACGGGACTAATCAATGAGCAGTTCTTC. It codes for CASSKTGLINEQFF.

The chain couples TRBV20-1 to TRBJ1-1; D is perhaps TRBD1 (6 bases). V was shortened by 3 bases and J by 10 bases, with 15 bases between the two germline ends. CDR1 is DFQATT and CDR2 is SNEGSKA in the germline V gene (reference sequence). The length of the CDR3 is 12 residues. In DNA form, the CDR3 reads TGCAGTGCTAGGTTCGAGTCGGGGGCAGCTTTCTTT. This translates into CSARFESGAAFF.

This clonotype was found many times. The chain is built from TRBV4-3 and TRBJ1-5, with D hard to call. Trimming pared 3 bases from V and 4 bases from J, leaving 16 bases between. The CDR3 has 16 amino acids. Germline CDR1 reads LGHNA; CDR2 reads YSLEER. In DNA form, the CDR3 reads TGCGCCAGCAGCCACCGCTGGGGAGCTGTAAATCAGCCCCAGCATTTT. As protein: CASSHRWGAVNQPQHF.

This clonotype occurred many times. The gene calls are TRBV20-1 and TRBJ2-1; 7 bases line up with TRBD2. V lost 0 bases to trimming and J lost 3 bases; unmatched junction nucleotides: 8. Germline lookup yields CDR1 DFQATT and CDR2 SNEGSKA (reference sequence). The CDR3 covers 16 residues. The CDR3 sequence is CSARDHASGYYNEQFF. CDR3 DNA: TGCAGTGCTAGAGATCATGCTAGCGGTTACTACAATGAGCAGTTCTTC.

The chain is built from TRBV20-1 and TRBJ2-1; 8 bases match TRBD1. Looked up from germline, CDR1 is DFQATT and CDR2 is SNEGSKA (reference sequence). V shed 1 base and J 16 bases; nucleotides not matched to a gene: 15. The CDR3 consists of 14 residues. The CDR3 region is CSARGKDRGWTPFF. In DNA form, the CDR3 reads TGCAGTGCTAGAGGGAAAGACAGGGGCTGGACCCCCTTCTTC.

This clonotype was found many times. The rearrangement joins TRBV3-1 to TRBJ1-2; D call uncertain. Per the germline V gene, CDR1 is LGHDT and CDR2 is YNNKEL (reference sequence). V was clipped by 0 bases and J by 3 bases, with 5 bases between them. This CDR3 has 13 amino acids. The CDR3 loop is CASSQEAYYGYTF. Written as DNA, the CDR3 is TGTGCCAGCAGCCAAGAGGCCTACTATGGCTACACCTTC. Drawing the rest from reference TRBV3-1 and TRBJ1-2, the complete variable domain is DTAVSQTPKYLVTQMGNDKSIKCEQNLGHDTMYWYKQDSKKFLKIMFSYNNKELIINETVPNRFSPKSPDKAHLNLHINSLELGDSAVYFCASSQEAYYGYTFGSGTRLTVV.

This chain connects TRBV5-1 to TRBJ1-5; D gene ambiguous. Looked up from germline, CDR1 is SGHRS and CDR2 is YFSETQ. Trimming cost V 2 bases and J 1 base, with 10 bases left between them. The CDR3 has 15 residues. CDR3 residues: CASSLGEHSNQPQHF. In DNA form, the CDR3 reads TGCGCCAGCAGCTTAGGTGAGCACAGCAATCAGCCCCAGCATTTT.

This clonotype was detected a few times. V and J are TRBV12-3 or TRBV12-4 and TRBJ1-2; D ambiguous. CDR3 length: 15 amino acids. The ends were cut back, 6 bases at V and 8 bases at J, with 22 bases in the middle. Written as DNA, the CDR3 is TGTGCCAGCAGCCGCGAGGCGCGAGGCCAGTTAGGCTACACCTTC. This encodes CASSREARGQLGYTF.

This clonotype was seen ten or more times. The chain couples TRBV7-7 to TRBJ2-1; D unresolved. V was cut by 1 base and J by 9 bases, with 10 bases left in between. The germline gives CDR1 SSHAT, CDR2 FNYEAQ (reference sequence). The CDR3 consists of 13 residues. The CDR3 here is CASSLDGGSEQFF. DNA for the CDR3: TGTGCCAGCAGCTTAGATGGTGGCAGTGAGCAGTTCTTC.

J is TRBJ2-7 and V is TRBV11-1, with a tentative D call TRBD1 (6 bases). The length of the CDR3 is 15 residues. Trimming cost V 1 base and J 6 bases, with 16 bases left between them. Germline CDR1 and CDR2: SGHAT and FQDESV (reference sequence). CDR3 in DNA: TGTGCCAGCAGCTTAGGGCGCAGGGGAACCTTCGAGCAGTACTTC. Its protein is CASSLGRRGTFEQYF.

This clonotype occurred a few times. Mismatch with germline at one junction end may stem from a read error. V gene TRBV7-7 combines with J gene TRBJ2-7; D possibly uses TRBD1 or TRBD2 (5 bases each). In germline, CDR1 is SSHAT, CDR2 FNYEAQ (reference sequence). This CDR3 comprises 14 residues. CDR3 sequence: CASSTGTDSYEQYF. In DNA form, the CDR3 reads TGTGCTAGCAGCACCGGGACGGACTCCTACGAGCAGTACTTC. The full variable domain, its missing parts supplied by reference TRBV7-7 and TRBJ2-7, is GAGVSQSPRYKVTKRGQDVTLRCDPISSHATLYWYQQALGQGPEFLTYFNYEAQPDKSGLPSDRFSAERPEGSISTLTIQRTEQRDSAMYRCASSTGTDSYEQYFGPGTRLTVT.

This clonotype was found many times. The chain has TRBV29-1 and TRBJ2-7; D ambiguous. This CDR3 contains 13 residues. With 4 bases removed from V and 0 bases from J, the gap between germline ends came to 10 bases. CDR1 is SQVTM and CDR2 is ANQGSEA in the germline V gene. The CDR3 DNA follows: TGCAGCGTTGTGACGGATGGCTCCTACGAGCAGTACTTC. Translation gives CSVVTDGSYEQYF.

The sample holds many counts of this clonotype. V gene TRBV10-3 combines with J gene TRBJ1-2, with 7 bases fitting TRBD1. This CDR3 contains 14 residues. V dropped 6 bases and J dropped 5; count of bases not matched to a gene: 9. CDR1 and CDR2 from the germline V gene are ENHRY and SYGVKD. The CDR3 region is CAIRDRTAVYGYTF. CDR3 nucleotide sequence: TGTGCCATCAGGGACAGGACGGCGGTTTATGGCTACACCTTC.

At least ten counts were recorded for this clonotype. The CDR3 loop is CASSINWTGVTGELFF. The CDR3, as DNA: TGTGCCAGCAGTATAAACTGGACAGGGGTAACCGGGGAGCTGTTTTTT. The chain combines TRBV12-3 or TRBV12-4 with TRBJ2-2; 9 nucleotides align to TRBD1. Losses at the gene ends were 5 bases for V and 5 bases for J; bases not matched to a gene: 9. CDR3 length: 16 amino acids.

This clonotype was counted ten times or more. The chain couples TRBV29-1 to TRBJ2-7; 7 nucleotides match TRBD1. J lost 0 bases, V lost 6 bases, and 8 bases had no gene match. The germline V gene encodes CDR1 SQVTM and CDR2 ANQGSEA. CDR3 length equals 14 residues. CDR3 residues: CSVAGTASSYEQYF. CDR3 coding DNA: TGCAGCGTAGCTGGGACAGCCAGCTCCTACGAGCAGTACTTC.